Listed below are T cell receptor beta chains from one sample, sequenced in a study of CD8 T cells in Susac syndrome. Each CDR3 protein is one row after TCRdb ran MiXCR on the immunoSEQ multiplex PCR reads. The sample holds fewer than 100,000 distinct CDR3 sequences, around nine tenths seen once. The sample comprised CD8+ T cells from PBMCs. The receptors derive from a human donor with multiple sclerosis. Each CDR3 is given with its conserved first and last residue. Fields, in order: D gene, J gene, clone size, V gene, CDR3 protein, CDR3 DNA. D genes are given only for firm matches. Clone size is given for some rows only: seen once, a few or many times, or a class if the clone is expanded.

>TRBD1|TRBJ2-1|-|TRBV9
CASSDPGQGFNEQFF
TGTGCCAGCAGTGATCCGGGACAGGGGTTCAATGAGCAGTTCTTC
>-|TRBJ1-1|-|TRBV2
CASSFSFFAEAFF
TGTGCCAGCAGTTTCAGTTTTTTTGCTGAAGCTTTCTTT
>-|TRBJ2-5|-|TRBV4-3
CASSQDPLGRETQYF
TGCGCCAGCAGCCAAGATCCTTTGGGCCGAGAGACCCAGTACTTC
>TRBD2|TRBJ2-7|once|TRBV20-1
CSARKSRTSGAPRVYEQYF
TGCAGTGCTAGAAAATCGAGGACTAGCGGGGCCCCTAGGGTCTACGAGCAGTACTTC
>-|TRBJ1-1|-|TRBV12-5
CASALNGGRTEAFF
TGTGCTAGTGCCCTAAATGGGGGGCGGACTGAAGCTTTCTTT
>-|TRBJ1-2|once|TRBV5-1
CASSSRLEGDYGYTF
TGCGCCAGCAGCTCCCGGCTAGAGGGAGACTATGGCTACACCTTC
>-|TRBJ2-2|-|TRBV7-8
CASSLEGATNTGELFF
TGTGCCAGCAGCTTGGAGGGGGCGACGAACACCGGGGAGCTGTTTTTT
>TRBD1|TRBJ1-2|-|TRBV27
CASSLSGTAPLRYGYTF
TGTGCCAGCAGTTTATCGGGGACAGCACCCCTGAGGTATGGCTACACCTTC
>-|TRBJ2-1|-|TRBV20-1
CSARDQLGYNEQFF
TGCAGTGCTAGAGATCAGCTGGGTTACAATGAGCAGTTCTTC
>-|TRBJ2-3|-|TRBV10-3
CAISDGTTQYF
TGTGCCATCAGTGATGGGACTACGCAGTATTTT
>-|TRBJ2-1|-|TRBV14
CASSQVYNEQFF
TGTGCCAGCAGCCAAGTCTACAATGAGCAGTTCTTC
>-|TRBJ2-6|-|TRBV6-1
CASSPTVYTPSGANVLTF
TGTGCCAGCAGCCCCACCGTCTATACGCCCTCTGGGGCCAACGTCCTGACTTTC
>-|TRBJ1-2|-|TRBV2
CASSGRQLYGYTF
TGTGCCAGCAGTGGACGGCAGCTGTATGGCTACACCTTC
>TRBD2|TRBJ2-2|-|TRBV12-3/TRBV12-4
CASSLKTGGTGELFF
TGTGCCAGCAGCCTTAAAACGGGAGGCACCGGGGAGCTGTTTTTT
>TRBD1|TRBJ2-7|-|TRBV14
CASSHYLGTGRLDEQYF
TGTGCCAGCAGCCACTATTTGGGGACAGGGCGATTAGACGAGCAGTACTTC
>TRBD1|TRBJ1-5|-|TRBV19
CASSPPGQGNQPQHF
TGTGCCAGTAGTCCGCCGGGACAGGGAAATCAGCCCCAGCATTTT
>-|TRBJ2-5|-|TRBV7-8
CASSLYLGQGIVQETQYF
TGTGCCAGCAGCCTTTACCTGGGTCAGGGAATCGTCCAAGAGACCCAGTACTTC
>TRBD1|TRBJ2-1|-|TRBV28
CASSRRSPGQGPYNEQFF
TGTGCCAGCAGCAGAAGATCCCCGGGACAGGGCCCATACAATGAGCAGTTCTTC
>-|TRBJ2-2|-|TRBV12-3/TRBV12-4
CASSLGSANTGELFF
TGTGCCAGCAGTTTGGGCAGCGCGAACACCGGGGAGCTGTTTTTT
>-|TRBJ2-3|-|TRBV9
CASSAAPAGPADTQYF
TGTGCCAGCAGCGCAGCTCCGGCGGGGCCCGCGGATACGCAGTATTTT
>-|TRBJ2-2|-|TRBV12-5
CASGLRPGGDTGELFF
TGTGCTAGTGGTTTGAGACCGGGTGGTGACACCGGGGAGCTGTTTTTT
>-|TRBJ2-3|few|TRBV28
CASSREWDTQYF
TGTGCCAGCAGTCGAGAGTGGGATACGCAGTATTTT
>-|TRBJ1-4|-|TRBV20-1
CSARVGGATNEKLFF
TGCAGTGCTAGAGTTGGGGGGGCAACTAATGAAAAACTGTTTTTT
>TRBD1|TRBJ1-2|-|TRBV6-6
CASSYTDRDFYGYTF
TGTGCCAGCAGTTACACCGACAGGGACTTCTATGGCTACACCTTC
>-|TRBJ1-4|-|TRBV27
CASSRDGVNEKLFF
TGTGCCAGCAGTAGAGACGGGGTTAATGAAAAACTGTTTTTT
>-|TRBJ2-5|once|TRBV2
CASPPPQYF
TGTGCCAGTCCTCCCCCCCAGTACTTC
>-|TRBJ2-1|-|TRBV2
CASSDGDSSFF
TGTGCCAGCAGTGACGGGGACTCAAGCTTTTTC
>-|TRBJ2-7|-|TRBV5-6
CASRFGTSPAEQYF
TGTGCCAGCAGGTTCGGGACTTCCCCTGCGGAGCAGTACTTC
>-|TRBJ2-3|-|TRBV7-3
CASSLTLGSRPQYF
TGTGCCAGCAGCTTAACGCTAGGATCCCGCCCGCAGTATTTT
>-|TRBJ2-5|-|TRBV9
CASSVTGALQETQYF
TGTGCCAGCAGCGTCACGGGGGCATTACAAGAGACCCAGTACTTC
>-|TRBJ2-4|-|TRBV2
CASRPPSRAKNIQYF
TGTGCCAGCAGGCCCCCGAGCCGGGCCAAAAACATTCAGTACTTC
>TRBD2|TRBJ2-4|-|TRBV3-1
CASSQLLAGNIQYF
TGTGCCAGCAGCCAATTACTAGCGGGAAACATTCAGTACTTC
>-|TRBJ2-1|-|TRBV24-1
CATSDLSWGGNEQFF
TGTGCCACCAGTGATTTGAGCTGGGGTGGCAATGAGCAGTTCTTC
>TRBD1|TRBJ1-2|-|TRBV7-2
CASSSTGGYGYTF
TGTGCCAGCAGTTCTACAGGGGGTTATGGCTACACCTTC
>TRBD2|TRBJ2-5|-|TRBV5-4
CASSSGTSGRGSFRETQYF
TGTGCCAGCAGCTCCGGGACTAGCGGGAGAGGGAGTTTTAGGGAGACCCAGTACTTC
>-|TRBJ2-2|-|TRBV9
CASSATGLLGELFF
TGTGCCAGCAGCGCGACGGGACTGCTCGGGGAGCTGTTTTTT
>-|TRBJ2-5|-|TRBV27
CASSLLGTPQETQYF
TGTGCCAGCAGTTTACTTGGGACCCCACAAGAGACCCAGTACTTC
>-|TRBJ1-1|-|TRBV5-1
CASSLGFGLNTEAFF
TGCGCCAGCAGCTTGGGTTTTGGATTGAACACTGAAGCTTTCTTT
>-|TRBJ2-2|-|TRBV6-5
CASSYGGQAGELFF
TGTGCCAGCAGTTACGGGGGGCAGGCCGGGGAGCTGTTTTTT
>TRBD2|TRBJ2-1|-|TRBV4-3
CASSPSSTSGRTWVF
TGCGCCAGCAGCCCGAGCTCCACTAGCGGGAGGACCTGGGTTTTC
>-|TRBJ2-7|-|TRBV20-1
CSARDFPGTTYEQYF
TGCAGTGCTAGAGATTTCCCAGGGACGACCTACGAGCAGTACTTC
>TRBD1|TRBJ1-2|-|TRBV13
CASSGQGAGYGYTF
TGTGCCAGCAGCGGACAGGGGGCGGGCTATGGCTACACCTTC
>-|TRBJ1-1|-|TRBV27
CASSLRGREVAFF
TGTGCCAGCAGTTTACGCGGCAGGGAGGTAGCTTTCTTT
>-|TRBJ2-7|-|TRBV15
CATSPSPDAYEQYF
TGTGCCACCAGTCCCAGTCCAGACGCCTACGAGCAGTACTTC
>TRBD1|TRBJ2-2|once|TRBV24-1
CATSGWTGADTGELFF
TGTGCCACCAGTGGCTGGACAGGGGCGGACACCGGGGAGCTGTTTTTT
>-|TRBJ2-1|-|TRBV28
CASSFQSSYNEQFF
TGTGCCAGCAGTTTCCAGAGCTCCTACAATGAGCAGTTCTTC
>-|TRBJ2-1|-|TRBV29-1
CSVENEDRRSYNEQFF
TGCAGCGTTGAAAATGAGGACAGACGGTCCTACAATGAGCAGTTCTTC
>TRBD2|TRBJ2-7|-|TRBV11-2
CASSLDLAGGYYEQYF
TGTGCCAGCAGCTTAGATCTGGCGGGAGGGTACTACGAGCAGTACTTC
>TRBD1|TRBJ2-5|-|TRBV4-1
CASSQGTGGGETQYF
TGCGCCAGCAGCCAAGGGACAGGGGGCGGAGAGACCCAGTACTTC
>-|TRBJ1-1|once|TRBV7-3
CASSLDGTSYTEAFF
TGTGCCAGCAGCTTAGATGGGACCTCGTACACTGAAGCTTTCTTT
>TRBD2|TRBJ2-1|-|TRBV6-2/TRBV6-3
CASSSPGLAGNEQFF
TGTGCCAGCAGTTCCCCTGGATTAGCGGGAAATGAGCAGTTCTTC
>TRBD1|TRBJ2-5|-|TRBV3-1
CASSPRDRVDETQYF
TGTGCCAGCAGCCCCCGGGACAGGGTGGACGAGACCCAGTACTTC
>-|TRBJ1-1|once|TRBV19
CASSILSTAEAFF
TGTGCCAGTAGTATTCTATCCACCGCTGAAGCTTTCTTT
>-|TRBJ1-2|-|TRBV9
CASSTRPGGQGSDGYTF
TGTGCCAGCAGCACACGCCCGGGGGGGCAGGGTAGCGATGGCTACACCTTC
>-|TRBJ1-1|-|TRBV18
CASSPGRDTEAFF
TGTGCCAGCTCACCGGGGAGGGACACTGAAGCTTTCTTT
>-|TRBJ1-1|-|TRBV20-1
CSARWVGTEAFF
TGCAGTGCTCGCTGGGTGGGGACTGAAGCTTTCTTT
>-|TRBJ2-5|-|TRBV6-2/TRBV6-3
CASSPFVAETQYF
TGTGCCAGCAGCCCTTTCGTAGCGGAGACCCAGTACTTC